These 27 T cell receptor beta chains came from one sample sequenced in a study of T cell changes during pregnancy in multiple sclerosis. TCRdb's copy holds only in-frame clones and misses some; the assay was immunoSEQ multiplex PCR. The sample yields approximately 79,000 clones, approximately 94% seen once. The starting material was CD4+ T cells from peripheral blood mononuclear cells, obtained before pregnancy. The receptors were sampled from a female donor with multiple sclerosis, enrolled in a pregnancy study.

The chain joins TRBV18 to TRBJ2-7, with TRBD1 as a possible D gene (5 bases). Trimming took off 2 bases at V and 4 bases at J, with 12 bases between the two ends. In germline, CDR1 is KGHSH, CDR2 LQKENI. The CDR3 runs 14 residues. Here the CDR3 reads CASSPEAGSYEQYF. CDR3 bases: TGTGCCAGCTCACCAGAGGCAGGGTCTTACGAGCAGTACTTC.

This chain uses TRBV6-1 with TRBJ1-1, with D maybe TRBD1 (5 bases). The CDR3 is 14 residues long. The germline CDR1 and CDR2 sequences are MNHNS and SASEGT. With 7 bases removed from V and 10 bases from J, the gap between germline ends came to 22 bases. This CDR3 is CASIPPGAGSLAFF. As DNA, the CDR3 is TGTGCCAGCATTCCCCCCGGCGCAGGGTCTTTAGCTTTCTTT.

The chain employs TRBV19 and TRBJ2-3; tentatively, D is TRBD2 (5 bases). V was trimmed by 3 bases and J by 5 bases, leaving 9 bases between them. The CDR3 sequence is 13 residues long. Germline V gene sequence: CDR1 LNHDA, CDR2 SQIVND (reference sequence). The CDR3 region is CASSMGVGDTQYF. The CDR3 nucleotides are TGTGCCAGTAGTATGGGAGTAGGAGATACGCAGTATTTT. The variable domain in full, completed from reference TRBV19 and TRBJ2-3, reads DGGITQSPKYLFRKEGQNVTLSCEQNLNHDAMYWYRQDPGQGLRLIYYSQIVNDFQKGDIAEGYSVSREKKESFPLTVTSAQKNPTAFYLCASSMGVGDTQYFGPGTRLTVL.

The chain employs TRBV5-6 and TRBJ2-5; TRBD1 agrees at 10 bases. Trimming removed 4 bases from V and 2 bases from J; junction bases left unmatched: 5. The germline V gene encodes CDR1 SGHDT and CDR2 YYEEEE. CDR3 length equals 15 residues. In DNA, the CDR3 is TGTGCCAGCAGCCTGCCGGGACAGGGGCAAGAGACCCAGTACTTC. It translates to CASSLPGQGQETQYF.

The chain links TRBV2 to TRBJ1-5; D remains unclear. Trimming shortened V by 6 bases and J by 0 bases, and 6 bases separated the two germline ends. This CDR3 region has 13 residues. Germline values: CDR1 SNHLY, CDR2 FYNNEI. This CDR3 reads CASRRDSNQPQHF. The CDR3 DNA follows: TGTGCCAGCAGGCGGGATAGCAATCAGCCCCAGCATTTT. The full variable domain, in which reference TRBV2 and TRBJ1-5 provide the parts outside the CDR3, is EPEVTQTPSHQVTQMGQEVILRCVPISNHLYFYWYRQILGQKVEFLVSFYNNEISEKSEIFDDQFSVERPDGSNFTLKIRSTKLEDSAMYFCASRRDSNQPQHFGDGTRLSIL.

This chain uses TRBV5-1 with TRBJ2-3, with a tentative D call TRBD2 (6 bases). V gave up 0 bases and J gave up 4 bases, with 12 bases separating them. Germline lookup yields CDR1 SGHRS and CDR2 YFSETQ. CDR3 length: 15 amino acids. This CDR3 is CASSLAGVAADTQYF. CDR3 in DNA: TGCGCCAGCAGCTTGGCGGGGGTCGCGGCAGATACGCAGTATTTT. Together with reference TRBV5-1 and TRBJ2-3, the CDR3 gives the full variable domain: KAGVTQTPRYLIKTRGQQVTLSCSPISGHRSVSWYQQTPGQGLQFLFEYFSETQRNKGNFPGRFSGRQFSNSRSEMNVSTLELGDSALYLCASSLAGVAADTQYFGPGTRLTVL.

The gene calls are TRBV2 and TRBJ2-2; 11 positions match TRBD2. Losses at the gene ends were 6 bases for V and 7 bases for J; bases not matched to a gene: 7. The CDR3 is made up of 15 amino acids. Germline CDR1 is SNHLY and CDR2 is FYNNEI. In nucleotides, the CDR3 is TGTGCCAGCAGCGTAGCGGGGGGGCCAAGCGGGGAGCTGTTTTTT. Translating gives CASSVAGGPSGELFF.

The rearrangement joins TRBV2 to TRBJ2-2, with TRBD1 matching 8 bases. Losses at the gene ends were 5 bases for V and 7 bases for J; bases not matched to a gene: 9. CDR3 size: 15 residues. Germline V gives CDR1 SNHLY, CDR2 FYNNEI. The CDR3 nucleotides are TGTGCCAGCAGTTCGGACAGGGTCGTGATCGGGGAGCTGTTTTTT. This gives the protein CASSSDRVVIGELFF.

The rearrangement joins TRBV6-1 to TRBJ1-2; D might be TRBD1 (6 bases). Trimming took off 1 base at V and 12 bases at J, with 21 bases between the two ends. The CDR3 contains 15 residues. Germline CDR1 MNHNS, CDR2 SASEGT. CDR3 region: CASSEGFGAGGGNTF. In DNA, the CDR3 is TGTGCCAGCAGTGAAGGGTTCGGGGCGGGGGGCGGAAACACCTTC.

The gene calls are TRBV27 and TRBJ1-1, with a weak D call TRBD1 (5 bases). This CDR3 region has 14 residues. Germline CDR1 MNHEY, CDR2 SMNVEV (reference sequence). Trimming cost V 7 bases and J 2 bases, with 14 bases left between them. The CDR3 protein is CASNTRDSNTEAFF. Here the CDR3 DNA reads TGTGCCAGCAATACCCGGGACTCTAACACTGAAGCTTTCTTT.

J is TRBJ2-6 and V is TRBV5-1, with TRBD1 as a possible D gene (5 bases). Germline loops: CDR1 SGHRS, CDR2 YFSETQ. CDR3 size: 15 residues. V was shortened by 4 bases and J by 4 bases, with 12 bases between the two germline ends. The CDR3 nucleotides are TGCGCCAGCAGCACCGCAGGGTCCGGGGCCAACGTCCTGACTTTC. Its protein is CASSTAGSGANVLTF. The complete variable domain, with remaining parts taken from reference TRBV5-1 and TRBJ2-6, reads KAGVTQTPRYLIKTRGQQVTLSCSPISGHRSVSWYQQTPGQGLQFLFEYFSETQRNKGNFPGRFSGRQFSNSRSEMNVSTLELGDSALYLCASSTAGSGANVLTFGAGSRLTVL.

The chain employs TRBV4-1 and TRBJ2-1; 7 positions match TRBD2. V lost 6 bases and J lost 10; bases outside the gene matches: 15. Germline V gives CDR1 MGHRA, CDR2 YSYEKL. CDR3 length: 15 amino acids. CDR3 amino acids: CASRPTSARREEQFF. The CDR3 DNA reads TGCGCCAGCAGACCCACTAGCGCCCGCAGGGAGGAGCAGTTCTTC.

Concerning this clone: The sample holds other DNA sequences that translate to the same CDR3. This chain joins TRBV18 and TRBJ2-7, with 7 bases identical to TRBD1. V dropped 1 base and J dropped 2; count of bases not matched to a gene: 2. Germline CDR1 is KGHSH and CDR2 is LQKENI. CDR3 length equals 14 residues. The CDR3 bases are TGTGCCAGCTCACCACGGACAGGTACCTACGAGCAGTACTTC. Translated: CASSPRTGTYEQYF.

The chain is built from TRBV7-2 and TRBJ2-7, with TRBD2 as a possible D gene (7 bases). Between the trimmed V and J ends, which lost 1 base and 5 bases, there was a span of 12 bases. Germline CDR1 reads SGHTA; CDR2 reads FQGNSA. The CDR3 sequence is 14 residues long. The CDR3 region has the DNA TGTGCCAGCAGCTTAGTCACAGGGAGGGACGAGCAGTACTTC. Translation gives CASSLVTGRDEQYF.

This clone was detected once. Here the CDR3 reads CSVERRQSNTEAFF. Written as DNA, the CDR3 is TGCAGCGTTGAAAGGAGGCAGAGCAACACTGAAGCTTTCTTT. The chain joins TRBV29-1 to TRBJ1-1; D ambiguous. Looked up from germline, CDR1 is SQVTM and CDR2 is ANQGSEA. There are 14 residues in the CDR3. The V and J ends lost 2 bases and 2 bases respectively, with 12 bases between them.

This clone was observed once. DNA of the CDR3: TGTGCCAGCAGTAAGGACAGGGGGCCAGGAAGCACCGGGGAGCTGTTTTTT. It specifies CASSKDRGPGSTGELFF. The V call is TRBV2, the J call TRBJ2-2; 11 nucleotides agree with TRBD1. Germline CDR1 and CDR2: SNHLY and FYNNEI. The V gene end was trimmed by 5 bases and the J gene end by 4 bases; junction bases not matched to a gene: 9. The CDR3 length is 17 residues.

The genes are TRBV5-5 and TRBJ2-6, with D tentatively TRBD2 (6 bases). V was shortened by 4 bases and J by 1 base, with 18 bases between the two germline ends. The CDR3 covers 18 residues. From germline, CDR1 is SGHKS and CDR2 YYEKEE (reference sequence). This chain's CDR3 is CASSPSPGLRSGANVLTF. Here the CDR3 DNA reads TGTGCCAGCAGCCCCTCCCCGGGACTGAGGTCTGGGGCCAACGTCCTGACTTTC.

The chain joins TRBV5-4 to TRBJ2-3; 9 bases map to TRBD2. This CDR3 has 15 residues. Germline values: CDR1 SGHNT, CDR2 YYREEE (reference sequence). Trimming cost V 0 bases and J 5 bases; bases outside gene matches: 4. The CDR3 DNA sequence: TGTGCCAGCAGCTTGGCCGGTAGCGGGAGAGATACGCAGTATTTT. Translation: CASSLAGSGRDTQYF.

The rearrangement uses TRBV7-2 and TRBJ1-6, with TRBD1 matching 7 bases. V dropped 1 base and J dropped 7; count of bases not matched to a gene: 4. The CDR3 spans 15 residues. CDR1 SGHTA and CDR2 FQGNSA come from the germline V gene. This chain's CDR3 is CASSLVGTANSPLHF. CDR3 DNA: TGTGCCAGCAGCTTAGTAGGGACAGCCAATTCACCCCTCCACTTT.

J is TRBJ2-2 and V is TRBV5-6, with a weak D call TRBD2 (6 bases). CDR3 size: 15 residues. CDR1 and CDR2 (germline): SGHDT, YYEEEE. The germline V and J ends were trimmed by 7 bases and 8 bases, with 21 bases remaining between them. CDR3 sequence: CASALLVAATGELFF. CDR3 nucleotides: TGTGCCAGCGCCTTACTAGTAGCGGCGACGGGGGAGCTGTTTTTT.

The rearrangement links TRBV6-5 to TRBJ1-3, with 8 nucleotides matching TRBD1. V lost 5 bases and J lost 7; bases outside the gene matches: 7. This CDR3 contains 14 residues. Germline V CDR1 and CDR2: MNHEY, SVGAGI. The CDR3, as DNA: TGTGCCAGCAGTCTTGGTGGGACAGGCAACACCATATATTTT. This translates into CASSLGGTGNTIYF.

The V and J genes are TRBV15 and TRBJ1-2; D remains ambiguous. V was pared by 3 bases and J by 4 bases, with 18 bases between. The CDR3 totals 16 residues. Germline loops: CDR1 LNHNV, CDR2 YYDKDF (reference sequence). In DNA form, the CDR3 reads TGTGCCACCAGCAGGGGCGAAGCGGGCCTCGGCTATGGCTACACCTTC. It is translated as CATSRGEAGLGYGYTF.

In this sample, this clone turned up once. The rearrangement joins TRBV28 to TRBJ1-1, with 8 bases aligning to TRBD1. The V segment lost 1 base and the J segment 1 base; nucleotides outside the gene matches: 2. The CDR3 consists of 15 residues. In germline, CDR1 is MDHEN, CDR2 SYDVKM. The CDR3 sequence: CASSLSGTGNTEAFF. Here the CDR3 DNA reads TGTGCCAGCAGTTTATCGGGGACAGGGAACACTGAAGCTTTCTTT.

The chain uses TRBV5-5 and TRBJ2-3, with a possible D match to TRBD2 (6 bases). The germline V and J ends were trimmed by 0 bases and 0 bases, with 11 bases remaining between them. Per germline, CDR1 SGHKS and CDR2 YYEKEE (reference sequence). The CDR3 totals 16 residues. CDR3 nucleotide sequence: TGTGCCAGCAGCTTGGCCGGCGGGACTAGCACAGATACGCAGTATTTT. This translates into CASSLAGGTSTDTQYF.

This chain connects TRBV4-2 to TRBJ1-6; no definite D call. CDR1 is LGHNA, CDR2 YNFKEQ, per germline. The CDR3 sequence is 15 residues long. Trimming pared 3 bases from V and 0 bases from J, leaving 6 bases between. The CDR3 loop is CASSHGSSYNSPLHF. DNA of the CDR3: TGTGCCAGCAGCCACGGGAGCTCCTATAATTCACCCCTCCACTTT.

V usage is TRBV6-6 and J usage is TRBJ1-6, with 7 bases fitting TRBD1. Germline V lookup: CDR1 MNHNY, CDR2 SVGAGI (reference sequence). The V gene end was trimmed by 2 bases and the J gene end by 9 bases; junction bases not matched to a gene: 4. The CDR3 has 14 residues. Here the CDR3 DNA reads TGTGCCAGCAGTTACGAGGGGGCGCGTTCACCCCTCCACTTT. The encoded protein is CASSYEGARSPLHF.

This CDR3 reads CASSEGQGYNYGYTF. The CDR3 nucleotides read TGTGCCAGCAGTGAGGGACAGGGCTATAACTATGGCTACACCTTC. The genes are TRBV2 and TRBJ1-2; 9 bases fit TRBD1. J gave up 1 base and V 3 bases, and 3 bases lay outside the gene matches. The germline V gene has CDR1 SNHLY and CDR2 FYNNEI. This CDR3 comprises 15 residues.